Here is one T cell receptor beta chain with its context. The sample is drawn from a study of T cell changes during pregnancy in multiple sclerosis. Clones were sequenced by immunoSEQ multiplex PCR, and TCRdb holds only the in-frame ones, with some missing. This table holds some 42,000 clones, about 93% found once. Germline values: CDR1 LNHNV, CDR2 YYDKDF (reference sequence). The length of the CDR3 is 15 residues. V was pared by 5 bases and J by 2 bases, with 6 bases of the junction left unmatched. The TCR was taken from a female donor with multiple sclerosis, enrolled in a pregnancy study. The chain recombines TRBV15 with TRBJ2-3; TRBD2 matches 8 bases. This specimen consisted of CD4+ T cells from peripheral blood mononuclear cells, obtained in the third trimester of pregnancy. CDR3 DNA sequence: TGTGCCACCAGCGGCTTAGCGGGGAACACAGATACGCAGTATTTT. As protein: CATSGLAGNTDTQYF.